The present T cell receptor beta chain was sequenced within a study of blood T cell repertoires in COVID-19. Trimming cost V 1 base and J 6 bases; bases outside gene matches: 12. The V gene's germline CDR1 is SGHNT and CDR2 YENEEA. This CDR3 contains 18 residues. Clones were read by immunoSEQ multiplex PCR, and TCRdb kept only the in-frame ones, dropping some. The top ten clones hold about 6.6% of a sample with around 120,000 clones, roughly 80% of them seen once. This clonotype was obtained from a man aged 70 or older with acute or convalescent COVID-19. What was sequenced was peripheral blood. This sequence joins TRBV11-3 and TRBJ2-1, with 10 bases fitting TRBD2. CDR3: CASSLGQPLAGEANEQFF. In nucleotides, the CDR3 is TGTGCCAGCAGCTTAGGCCAACCTCTAGCGGGGGAGGCCAATGAGCAGTTCTTC. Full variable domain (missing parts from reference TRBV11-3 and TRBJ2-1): EAGVVQSPRYKIIEKKQPVAFWCNPISGHNTLYWYLQNLGQGPELLIRYENEEAVDDSQLPKDRFSAERLKGVDSTLKIQPAELGDSAVYLCASSLGQPLAGEANEQFFGPGTRLTVL.